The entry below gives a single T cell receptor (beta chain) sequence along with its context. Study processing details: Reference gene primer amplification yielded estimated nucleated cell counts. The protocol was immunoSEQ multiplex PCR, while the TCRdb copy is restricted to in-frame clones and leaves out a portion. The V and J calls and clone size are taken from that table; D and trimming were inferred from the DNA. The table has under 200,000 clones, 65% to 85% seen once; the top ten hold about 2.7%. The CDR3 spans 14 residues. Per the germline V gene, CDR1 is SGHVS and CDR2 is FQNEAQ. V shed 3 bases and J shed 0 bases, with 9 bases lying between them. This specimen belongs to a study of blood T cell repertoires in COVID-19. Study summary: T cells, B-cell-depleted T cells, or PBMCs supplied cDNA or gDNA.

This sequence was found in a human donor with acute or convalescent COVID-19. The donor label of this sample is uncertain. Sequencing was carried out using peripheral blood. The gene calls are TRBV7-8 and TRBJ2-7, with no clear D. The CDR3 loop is CASSLAGSSYEQYF. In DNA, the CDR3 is TGTGCCAGCAGCTTGGCCGGGTCCTCCTACGAGCAGTACTTC.